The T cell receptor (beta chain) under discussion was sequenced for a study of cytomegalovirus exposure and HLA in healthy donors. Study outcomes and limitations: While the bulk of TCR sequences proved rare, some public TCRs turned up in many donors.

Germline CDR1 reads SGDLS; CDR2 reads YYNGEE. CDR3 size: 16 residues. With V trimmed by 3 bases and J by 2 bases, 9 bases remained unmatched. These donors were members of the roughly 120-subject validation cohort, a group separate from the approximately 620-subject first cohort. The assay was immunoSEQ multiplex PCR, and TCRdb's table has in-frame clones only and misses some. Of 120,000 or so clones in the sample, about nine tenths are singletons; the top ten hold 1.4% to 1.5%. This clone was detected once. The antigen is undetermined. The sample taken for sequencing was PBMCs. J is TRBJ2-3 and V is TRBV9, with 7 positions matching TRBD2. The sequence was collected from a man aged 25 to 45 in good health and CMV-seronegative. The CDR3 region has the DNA TGTGCCAGCAGCGCGGGGCTAGCGGAACTCACAGATACGCAGTATTTT. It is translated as CASSAGLAELTDTQYF.